Reported below is one T cell receptor beta chain. V was trimmed by 1 base and J by 10 bases, leaving 8 bases between them. CDR1 and CDR2 from the germline V gene are SGHDN and FVKESK. The length of the CDR3 is 12 residues. The sample is drawn from a study of shared clonotypes between healthy human individuals. Clones were read by immunoSEQ multiplex PCR, and TCRdb kept only the in-frame ones, dropping some. The table lists more than 850,000 clones, more than 75% of them singletons, with about 0.52% in the top ten. Memory CD4+ cells were the fraction left after CD45RA+ naive selection. The material sequenced was memory CD4+ T cells from PBMCs. Subset noted: CD45RA-negative fraction. The sequence came from a man younger than 35 in good health. Some clones in this sample may be carry-over from other donors' samples. This sequence joins TRBV14 and TRBJ2-1; D call uncertain. CDR3 in amino acids: CASSQANSEQFF. The CDR3 DNA is TGTGCCAGCAGCCAAGCTAACTCCGAGCAGTTCTTC.